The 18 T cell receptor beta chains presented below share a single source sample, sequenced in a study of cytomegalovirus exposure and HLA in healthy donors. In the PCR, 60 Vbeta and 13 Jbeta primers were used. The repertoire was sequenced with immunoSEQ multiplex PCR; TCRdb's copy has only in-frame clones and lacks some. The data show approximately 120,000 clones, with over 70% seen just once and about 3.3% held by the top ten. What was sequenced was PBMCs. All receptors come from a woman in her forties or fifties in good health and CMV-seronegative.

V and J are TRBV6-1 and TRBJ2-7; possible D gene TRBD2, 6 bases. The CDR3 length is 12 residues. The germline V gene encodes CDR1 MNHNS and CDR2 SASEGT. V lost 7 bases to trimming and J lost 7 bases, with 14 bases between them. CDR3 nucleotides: TGTGCCAGCAAGAGTGGAGGGCTTGAGCAGTACTTC. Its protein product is CASKSGGLEQYF.

The DNA of the CDR3 is TGTGCCAGCATAAGGCCAGGGAACTATGGCTACACCTTC. This sequence encodes CASIRPGNYGYTF. The chain joins TRBV28 to TRBJ1-2; maybe TRBD1 (5 bases). CDR1 MDHEN and CDR2 SYDVKM come from the germline V gene. Trimming took 7 bases from V and 2 from J, leaving 11 bases between them. This CDR3 has 13 residues.

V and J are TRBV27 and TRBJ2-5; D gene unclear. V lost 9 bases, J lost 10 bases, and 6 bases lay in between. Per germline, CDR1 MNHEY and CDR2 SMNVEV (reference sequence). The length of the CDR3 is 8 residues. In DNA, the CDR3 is TGTGCCAGGAGGCTCCAGTACTTC. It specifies CARRLQYF.

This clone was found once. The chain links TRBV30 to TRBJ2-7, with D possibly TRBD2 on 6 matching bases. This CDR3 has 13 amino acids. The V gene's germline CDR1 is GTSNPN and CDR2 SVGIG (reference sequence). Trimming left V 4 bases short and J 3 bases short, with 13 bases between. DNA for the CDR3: TGTGCCTGGAAAGGGGACTGGGACTACGAGCAGTACTTC. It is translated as CAWKGDWDYEQYF.

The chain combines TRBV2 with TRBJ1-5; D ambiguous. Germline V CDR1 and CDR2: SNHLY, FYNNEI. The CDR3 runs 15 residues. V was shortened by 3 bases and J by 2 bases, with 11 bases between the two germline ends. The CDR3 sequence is CASSDEGGGNQPQHF. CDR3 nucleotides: TGTGCCAGCAGTGACGAGGGTGGTGGCAATCAGCCCCAGCATTTT. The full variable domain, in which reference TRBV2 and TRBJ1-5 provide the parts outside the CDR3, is EPEVTQTPSHQVTQMGQEVILRCVPISNHLYFYWYRQILGQKVEFLVSFYNNEISEKSEIFDDQFSVERPDGSNFTLKIRSTKLEDSAMYFCASSDEGGGNQPQHFGDGTRLSIL.

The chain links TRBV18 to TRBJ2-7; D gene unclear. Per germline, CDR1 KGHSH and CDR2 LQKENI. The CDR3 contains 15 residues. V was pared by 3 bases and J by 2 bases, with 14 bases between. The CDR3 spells CASSPSITTPYEQYF. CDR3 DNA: TGTGCCAGCTCACCGTCGATAACCACACCCTACGAGCAGTACTTC.

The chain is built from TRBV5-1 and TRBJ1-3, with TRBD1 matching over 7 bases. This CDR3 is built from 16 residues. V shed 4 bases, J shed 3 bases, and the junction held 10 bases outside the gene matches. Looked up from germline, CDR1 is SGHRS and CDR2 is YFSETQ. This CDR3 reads CASSRRSQGDGNTIYF. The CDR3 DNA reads TGCGCCAGCAGCCGACGATCCCAGGGGGATGGAAACACCATATATTTT. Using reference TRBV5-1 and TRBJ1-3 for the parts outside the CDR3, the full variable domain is KAGVTQTPRYLIKTRGQQVTLSCSPISGHRSVSWYQQTPGQGLQFLFEYFSETQRNKGNFPGRFSGRQFSNSRSEMNVSTLELGDSALYLCASSRRSQGDGNTIYFGEGSWLTVV.

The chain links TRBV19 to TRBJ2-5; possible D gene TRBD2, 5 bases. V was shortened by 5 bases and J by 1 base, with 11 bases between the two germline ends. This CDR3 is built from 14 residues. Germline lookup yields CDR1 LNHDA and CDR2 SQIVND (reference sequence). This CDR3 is CASSSGGSQETQYF. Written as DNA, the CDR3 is TGTGCCAGTAGTTCCGGAGGATCCCAAGAGACCCAGTACTTC.

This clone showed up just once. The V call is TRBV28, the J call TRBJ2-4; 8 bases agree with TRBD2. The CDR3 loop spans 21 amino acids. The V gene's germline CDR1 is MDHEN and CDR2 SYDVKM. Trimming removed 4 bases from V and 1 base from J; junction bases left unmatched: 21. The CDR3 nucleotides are TGTGCCAGCAGTTCAGTTTTCAGCGGGAGTTTGTGGGTGGTGGCCAAAAACATTCAGTACTTC. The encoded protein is CASSSVFSGSLWVVAKNIQYF.

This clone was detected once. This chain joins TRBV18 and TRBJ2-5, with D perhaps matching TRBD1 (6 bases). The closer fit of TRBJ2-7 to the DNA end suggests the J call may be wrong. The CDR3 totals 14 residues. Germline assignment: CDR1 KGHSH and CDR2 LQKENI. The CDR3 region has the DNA TGTGCCAGCTCACCACGGACAGCAACCTACGAGCAGTACTTC. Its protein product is CASSPRTATYEQYF.

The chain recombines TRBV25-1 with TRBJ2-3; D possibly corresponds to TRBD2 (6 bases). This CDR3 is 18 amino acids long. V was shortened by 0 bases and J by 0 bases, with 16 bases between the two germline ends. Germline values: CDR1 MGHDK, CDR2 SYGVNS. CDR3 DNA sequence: TGTGCCAGCAGTGAATATATTCTCGGGACTGATAGCACAGATACGCAGTATTTT. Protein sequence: CASSEYILGTDSTDTQYF. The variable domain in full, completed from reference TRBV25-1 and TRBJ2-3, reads EADIYQTPRYLVIGTGKKITLECSQTMGHDKMYWYQQDPGMELHLIHYSYGVNSTEKGDLSSESTVSRIRTEHFPLTLESARPSHTSQYLCASSEYILGTDSTDTQYFGPGTRLTVL.

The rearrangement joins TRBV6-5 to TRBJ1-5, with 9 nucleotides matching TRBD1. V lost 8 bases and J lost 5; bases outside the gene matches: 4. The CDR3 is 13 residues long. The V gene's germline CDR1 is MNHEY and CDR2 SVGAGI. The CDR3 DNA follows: TGTGCCAGCCGGGACAGGGTTTATCAGCCCCAGCATTTT. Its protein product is CASRDRVYQPQHF.

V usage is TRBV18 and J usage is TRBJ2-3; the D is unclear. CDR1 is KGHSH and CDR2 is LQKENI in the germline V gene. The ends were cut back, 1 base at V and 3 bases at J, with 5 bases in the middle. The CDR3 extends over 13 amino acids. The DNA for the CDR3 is TGTGCCAGCTCACCACTCATTACAGATACGCAGTATTTT. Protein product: CASSPLITDTQYF.

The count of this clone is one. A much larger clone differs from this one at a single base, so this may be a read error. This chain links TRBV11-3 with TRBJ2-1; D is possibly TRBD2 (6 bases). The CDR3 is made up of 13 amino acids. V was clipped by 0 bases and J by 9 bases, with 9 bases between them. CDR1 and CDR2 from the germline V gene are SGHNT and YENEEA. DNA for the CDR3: TGTGCCAGCAGCTTAGACGGAGGGTGTGAGCAGTTCTTC. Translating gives CASSLDGGCEQFF.

The chain's CDR3 is CSAQGETYNEQFF. CDR3 DNA: TGCAGCGCACAGGGAGAGACCTACAATGAGCAGTTCTTC. The chain employs TRBV29-1 and TRBJ2-1, with a possible D match to TRBD1 (6 bases). V gave up 7 bases and J gave up 2 bases, with 12 bases separating them. The CDR3 is made up of 13 amino acids. Germline CDR1 SQVTM, CDR2 ANQGSEA.

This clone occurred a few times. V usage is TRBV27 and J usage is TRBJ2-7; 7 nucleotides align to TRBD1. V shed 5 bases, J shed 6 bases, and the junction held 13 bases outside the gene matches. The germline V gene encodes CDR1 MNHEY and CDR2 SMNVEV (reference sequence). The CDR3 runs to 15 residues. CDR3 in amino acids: CASSPTGTVRGEQYF. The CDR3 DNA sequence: TGTGCCAGCAGTCCCACCGGGACAGTTCGGGGCGAGCAGTACTTC.

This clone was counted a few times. The CDR3 sequence: CASSLEVGQENTGELFF. The CDR3 DNA sequence: TGCGCCAGCAGCCTAGAAGTGGGACAGGAGAACACCGGGGAGCTGTTTTTT. The chain recombines TRBV4-3 with TRBJ2-2, with TRBD1 matching 8 bases. The V and J ends lost 4 bases and 1 base, in that order; junction bases with no gene match: 8. Germline V CDR1 and CDR2: LGHNA, YSLEER. The CDR3 loop spans 17 amino acids.

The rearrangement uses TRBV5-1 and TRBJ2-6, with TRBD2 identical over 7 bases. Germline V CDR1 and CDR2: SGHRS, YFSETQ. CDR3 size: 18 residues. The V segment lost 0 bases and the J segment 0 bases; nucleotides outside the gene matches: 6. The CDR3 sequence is CASSLDLAVSSGANVLTF. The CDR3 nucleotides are TGCGCCAGCAGCTTGGATCTAGCGGTCTCCTCTGGGGCCAACGTCCTGACTTTC.